This T cell receptor beta chain stems from a study of T-cell memory formation after mild COVID-19. Study summary: The study found TCR clusters largely donor specific. General study findings and limits: Unconfirmed was the SARS-CoV-2 specificity of second-wave clones that peaked on day 37. Later expanders leaned CD4+, whereas clones that contracted between day 15 and 85 were balanced CD4/CD8.

This clonotype was found many times. Its specificity is not known. Trimming removed 4 bases at V and 9 bases at J, with 10 bases between. This CDR3 comprises 12 residues. From germline, CDR1 is LNHDA and CDR2 SQIVND (reference sequence). cDNA libraries for TCR alpha and TCR beta, carrying sample barcodes and UMIs, came from 5'RACE with constant-segment primers. Using its own MiXCR run on the 5' RACE reads, TCRdb lists one record per CDR3 protein. The table has about 430,000 distinct CDR3 sequences, about 20% seen once; the top ten hold approximately 21%. This chain links TRBV19 with TRBJ2-1, with a tentative D call TRBD2 (5 bases). Source material: PBMCs or a T cell subset sorted from them (not recorded which). This clonotype originated in a man younger than 35 who had mild COVID-19 (a few samples of this study predate the infection). Cell type and time point are not known. The CDR3 reads CASSTEGREQFF. In nucleotides, the CDR3 is TGTGCCAGTAGTACAGAGGGCCGTGAGCAGTTCTTC.